One and the same sample provided the 5 T cell receptor beta chains below, sequenced in a study of T cell clusters in autoimmune cytopenias. Tens of thousands of genome equivalents of blood DNA were amplified for TRB. TRB was amplified by touch-down multiplex PCR, primer pools A and B combined. TCRdb re-called the multiplex PCR reads; every CDR3 protein appears as one record, without DNA. In total, the table holds about 11,000 distinct CDR3 sequences. These records were also assigned to another study, of T cell repertoires in aging, cancer and after chemotherapy.

Source material: peripheral blood. The origin of the receptors is a human donor in good health.

The chain couples TRBV11-1 to TRBJ2-2; the TCRdb D gene call, TRBD2, has no DNA to confirm it. Germline CDR1 and CDR2: SGHAT and FQDESV (reference sequence). This CDR3 spans 17 amino acids. CDR3 loop: CASSLAGTASNTGELFF.

V is TRBV6-5 and J is TRBJ2-1. Germline assignment: CDR1 MNHEY and CDR2 SVGAGI. The length of the CDR3 is 13 residues. The CDR3 reads CASSYSLDNEQFF.

This clonotype is identified as medium-sized from frequency. The J gene is TRBJ2-6, the V gene TRBV19. The CDR3 length is 13 residues. Germline values: CDR1 LNHDA, CDR2 SQIVND (reference sequence). The CDR3 here is CASSTSGANVLTF.

The rearrangement uses TRBV18 and TRBJ1-4. Germline CDR1 is KGHSH and CDR2 is LQKENI. The CDR3 length is 15 residues. The chain's CDR3 is CASSPNGRSNEKLFF.

This CDR3 is CASNEAGAGSGYTF. This sequence joins TRBV12-3 or TRBV12-4 and TRBJ1-2; absent DNA, TCRdb's TRBD1 call cannot be checked. CDR3 length: 14 amino acids.